A single sample is the source of the 19 T cell receptor beta chains below, sequenced in a study of T cell repertoires in cytomegalovirus infection. These receptors' targets are unknown. TCRdb re-derived calls from the reads in MiXCR, one entry per CDR3 protein. Of 340,000 or so distinct CDR3 sequences in the sample, 20% to 25% were seen once. The material was cultured PBMCs, obtained from culture after CMV antigen stimulation. The receptors here all came from a human donor in good health (CMV status not recorded). Some clones in this sample may be carry-over from other donors' samples.

This clonotype came up many times. V is TRBV7-2 and J is TRBJ2-3, with 11 bases identical to TRBD2. The CDR3 has 16 amino acids. The trim removed 3 bases at V and 0 bases at J, leaving 2 bases unmatched. Looked up from germline, CDR1 is SGHTA and CDR2 is FQGNSA. CDR3 sequence reads: CASSFWTSGSTDTQYF. The CDR3, as DNA: TGTGCCAGCAGCTTCTGGACTAGCGGGAGCACAGATACGCAGTATTTT.

This clonotype was picked up many times. CDR3 nucleotide sequence: TGTGCCAGCAGCCTAGGGGCCGGACAGGGGTTGAATGAAAAACTGTTTTTT. Protein: CASSLGAGQGLNEKLFF. The rearrangement uses TRBV7-2 and TRBJ1-4, with 9 bases that match TRBD1. The CDR3 has 17 amino acids. V dropped 5 bases and J dropped 5; count of bases not matched to a gene: 12. Per germline, CDR1 SGHTA and CDR2 FQGNSA.

This sequence joins TRBV19 and TRBJ1-1; TRBD1 is a possible D gene (5 bases). V was clipped by 3 bases and J by 0 bases, with 8 bases between them. This CDR3 region has 14 residues. Germline CDR1 is LNHDA and CDR2 is SQIVND (reference sequence). The CDR3 reads CASSIGGVNTEAFF. CDR3 coding DNA: TGTGCCAGTAGTATTGGAGGGGTGAACACTGAAGCTTTCTTT.

This clonotype was seen a few times. The rearrangement links TRBV7-2 to TRBJ1-1, with D uncertain. Germline V gives CDR1 SGHTA, CDR2 FQGNSA. This CDR3 is 13 amino acids long. V lost 5 bases and J 7 bases, leaving 14 bases between the germline ends. The CDR3 reads CASSPDRGYEAFF. Here the CDR3 DNA reads TGTGCCAGCAGCCCAGACCGGGGTTATGAAGCTTTCTTT.

The J gene is TRBJ2-3, the V gene TRBV10-3; D is unresolved. The germline V gene has CDR1 ENHRY and CDR2 SYGVKD. The CDR3 has 11 residues. The V end was cut by 9 bases, the J end by 0 bases, with 4 bases between. As DNA, the CDR3 is TGTGCCATTGCTAGCACAGATACGCAGTATTTT. It is translated as CAIASTDTQYF.

CDR3 residues: CASRVRGTEAFF. The CDR3 DNA follows: TGTGCCAGTAGGGTCCGGGGCACTGAAGCTTTCTTT. V is TRBV19 and J is TRBJ1-1; no reliable D call. Trimming pared 6 bases from V and 4 bases from J, leaving 9 bases between. The CDR3 is 12 residues long. CDR1 LNHDA and CDR2 SQIVND come from the germline V gene (reference sequence). The complete variable domain, with remaining parts taken from reference TRBV19 and TRBJ1-1, reads DGGITQSPKYLFRKEGQNVTLSCEQNLNHDAMYWYRQDPGQGLRLIYYSQIVNDFQKGDIAEGYSVSREKKESFPLTVTSAQKNPTAFYLCASRVRGTEAFFGQGTRLTVV.

The gene calls are TRBV20-1 and TRBJ1-2; D gene unclear. The germline gives CDR1 DFQATT, CDR2 SNEGSKA (reference sequence). V gave up 7 bases and J gave up 0 bases, with 12 bases separating them. This CDR3 has 13 residues. DNA for the CDR3: TGCAGTGTAACGGACGGAACTAACTATGGCTACACCTTC. It encodes CSVTDGTNYGYTF.

This chain links TRBV6-2 or TRBV6-3 with TRBJ2-3, with D hard to call. Looked up from germline, CDR1 is MNHEY and CDR2 is SVGEGT. The CDR3 covers 14 residues. Trimming took off 4 bases at V and 5 bases at J, with 13 bases between the two ends. CDR3 residues: CASSSRKVGDTQYF. Here the CDR3 DNA reads TGTGCCAGCAGTTCCAGAAAGGTCGGAGATACGCAGTATTTT.

Only a few counts were recorded for this clonotype. The chain joins TRBV7-9 to TRBJ1-4, with D perhaps matching TRBD1 (6 bases). This CDR3 contains 14 residues. The germline gives CDR1 SEHNR, CDR2 FQNEAQ (reference sequence). With 2 bases removed from V and 6 bases from J, the gap between germline ends came to 10 bases. CDR3 loop: CASSLPGEYEKLFF. CDR3 bases: TGTGCCAGCAGCTTACCAGGGGAGTATGAAAAACTGTTTTTT.

This clonotype was picked up many times. The chain recombines TRBV12-3 or TRBV12-4 with TRBJ1-6; D not certain. The V and J ends lost 1 base and 7 bases respectively, with 17 bases between them. This CDR3 comprises 17 residues. CDR3 nucleotides: TGTGCCAGCAGTTTAGAGCACTTGTCGACCCCCAATTCACCCCTCCACTTT. This sequence encodes CASSLEHLSTPNSPLHF.

The chain links TRBV24-1 to TRBJ2-5, with D possibly being TRBD1 (5 bases). The CDR3 loop spans 17 amino acids. The germline CDR1 and CDR2 sequences are KGHDR and SFDVKD. Trimming took 2 bases from V and 4 from J, leaving 19 bases between them. The CDR3, as DNA: TGTGCCACCAGTGATTCTGACAGTAGGATAGTAGGAGAGACCCAGTACTTC. Translating gives CATSDSDSRIVGETQYF.

This clonotype has only a few counts. The V gene is TRBV20-1, the J gene TRBJ2-5, with TRBD1 matching over 8 bases. With 4 bases clipped from V and 2 bases from J, the junction kept 9 bases outside the gene matches. There are 15 residues in the CDR3. The germline V gene has CDR1 DFQATT and CDR2 SNEGSKA (reference sequence). CDR3 sequence (DNA): TGCAGTGCTATGAGGACAGGGCTTGGGCAAGAGACCCAGTACTTC. Translation: CSAMRTGLGQETQYF.

This clonotype was seen a few times. The chain carries TRBV4-2 and TRBJ2-3; 10 nucleotides align to TRBD2. This CDR3 region has 16 residues. The ends lost 3 bases at V and 1 base at J; junction bases unmatched: 4. Germline CDR1 and CDR2: LGHNA and YNFKEQ. Written as DNA, the CDR3 is TGTGCCAGCAGCCATGCTGGGACTAGCGGCACAGATACGCAGTATTTT. Translated, it gives CASSHAGTSGTDTQYF.

This clonotype was observed a few times. This chain links TRBV18 with TRBJ1-2; TRBD1 aligns across 7 bases. Looked up from germline, CDR1 is KGHSH and CDR2 is LQKENI. The CDR3 has 16 amino acids. V shed 0 bases, J shed 4 bases, and the junction held 8 bases outside the gene matches. The CDR3 DNA reads TGTGCCAGCTCACCACCGGGACAGACCCATACCTATGGCTACACCTTC. Its protein product is CASSPPGQTHTYGYTF.

The chain recombines TRBV6-1 with TRBJ2-2, with D maybe TRBD2 (6 bases). The CDR3 covers 16 residues. Trimming left V 4 bases short and J 4 bases short, with 16 bases between. Germline values: CDR1 MNHNS, CDR2 SASEGT. For the CDR3, the DNA is TGTGCCAGCAGTGCCTACCCCCGGGGGAGCACCGGGGAGCTGTTTTTT. Translated: CASSAYPRGSTGELFF.

This clonotype occurred a few times. J is TRBJ2-1 and V is TRBV7-2; no definite D call. V lost 5 bases and J lost 5, with 10 bases in between. Germline V gene sequence: CDR1 SGHTA, CDR2 FQGNSA. This CDR3 has 13 amino acids. For the CDR3, the DNA is TGTGCCAGCAGCCCTCGACCCGACAATGAGCAGTTCTTC. Translating it yields CASSPRPDNEQFF.

The chain links TRBV6-6 to TRBJ2-3; a weak D match, TRBD2 (5 bases). The CDR3 extends over 16 amino acids. Germline values: CDR1 MNHNY, CDR2 SVGAGI (reference sequence). The V gene lost 2 bases and the J gene lost 4 bases, with 16 bases spanning the gap. The CDR3 here is CASSYDRGSASDTQYF. CDR3 nucleotide sequence: TGTGCCAGCAGTTACGACCGAGGGAGTGCGTCAGATACGCAGTATTTT.

This clonotype was seen at least ten times. This chain uses TRBV11-3 with TRBJ2-2; 11 bases match TRBD1. The CDR3 is made up of 18 amino acids. Germline loops: CDR1 SGHNT, CDR2 YENEEA. V shed 1 base, J shed 2 bases, and the junction held 6 bases outside the gene matches. The CDR3 region is CASSLVRTGGYNTGELFF. For the CDR3, the DNA is TGTGCCAGCAGCTTAGTTAGGACAGGGGGCTACAACACCGGGGAGCTGTTTTTT.

V usage is TRBV19 and J usage is TRBJ1-2; no reliable D call. V lost 7 bases to trimming and J lost 4 bases, with 19 bases between them. The CDR3 extends over 15 amino acids. CDR1 and CDR2 from the germline V gene are LNHDA and SQIVND (reference sequence). This CDR3 is CASKNTPSLSYGYTF. In DNA, the CDR3 is TGTGCCAGTAAAAACACCCCCAGCCTTAGCTATGGCTACACCTTC.